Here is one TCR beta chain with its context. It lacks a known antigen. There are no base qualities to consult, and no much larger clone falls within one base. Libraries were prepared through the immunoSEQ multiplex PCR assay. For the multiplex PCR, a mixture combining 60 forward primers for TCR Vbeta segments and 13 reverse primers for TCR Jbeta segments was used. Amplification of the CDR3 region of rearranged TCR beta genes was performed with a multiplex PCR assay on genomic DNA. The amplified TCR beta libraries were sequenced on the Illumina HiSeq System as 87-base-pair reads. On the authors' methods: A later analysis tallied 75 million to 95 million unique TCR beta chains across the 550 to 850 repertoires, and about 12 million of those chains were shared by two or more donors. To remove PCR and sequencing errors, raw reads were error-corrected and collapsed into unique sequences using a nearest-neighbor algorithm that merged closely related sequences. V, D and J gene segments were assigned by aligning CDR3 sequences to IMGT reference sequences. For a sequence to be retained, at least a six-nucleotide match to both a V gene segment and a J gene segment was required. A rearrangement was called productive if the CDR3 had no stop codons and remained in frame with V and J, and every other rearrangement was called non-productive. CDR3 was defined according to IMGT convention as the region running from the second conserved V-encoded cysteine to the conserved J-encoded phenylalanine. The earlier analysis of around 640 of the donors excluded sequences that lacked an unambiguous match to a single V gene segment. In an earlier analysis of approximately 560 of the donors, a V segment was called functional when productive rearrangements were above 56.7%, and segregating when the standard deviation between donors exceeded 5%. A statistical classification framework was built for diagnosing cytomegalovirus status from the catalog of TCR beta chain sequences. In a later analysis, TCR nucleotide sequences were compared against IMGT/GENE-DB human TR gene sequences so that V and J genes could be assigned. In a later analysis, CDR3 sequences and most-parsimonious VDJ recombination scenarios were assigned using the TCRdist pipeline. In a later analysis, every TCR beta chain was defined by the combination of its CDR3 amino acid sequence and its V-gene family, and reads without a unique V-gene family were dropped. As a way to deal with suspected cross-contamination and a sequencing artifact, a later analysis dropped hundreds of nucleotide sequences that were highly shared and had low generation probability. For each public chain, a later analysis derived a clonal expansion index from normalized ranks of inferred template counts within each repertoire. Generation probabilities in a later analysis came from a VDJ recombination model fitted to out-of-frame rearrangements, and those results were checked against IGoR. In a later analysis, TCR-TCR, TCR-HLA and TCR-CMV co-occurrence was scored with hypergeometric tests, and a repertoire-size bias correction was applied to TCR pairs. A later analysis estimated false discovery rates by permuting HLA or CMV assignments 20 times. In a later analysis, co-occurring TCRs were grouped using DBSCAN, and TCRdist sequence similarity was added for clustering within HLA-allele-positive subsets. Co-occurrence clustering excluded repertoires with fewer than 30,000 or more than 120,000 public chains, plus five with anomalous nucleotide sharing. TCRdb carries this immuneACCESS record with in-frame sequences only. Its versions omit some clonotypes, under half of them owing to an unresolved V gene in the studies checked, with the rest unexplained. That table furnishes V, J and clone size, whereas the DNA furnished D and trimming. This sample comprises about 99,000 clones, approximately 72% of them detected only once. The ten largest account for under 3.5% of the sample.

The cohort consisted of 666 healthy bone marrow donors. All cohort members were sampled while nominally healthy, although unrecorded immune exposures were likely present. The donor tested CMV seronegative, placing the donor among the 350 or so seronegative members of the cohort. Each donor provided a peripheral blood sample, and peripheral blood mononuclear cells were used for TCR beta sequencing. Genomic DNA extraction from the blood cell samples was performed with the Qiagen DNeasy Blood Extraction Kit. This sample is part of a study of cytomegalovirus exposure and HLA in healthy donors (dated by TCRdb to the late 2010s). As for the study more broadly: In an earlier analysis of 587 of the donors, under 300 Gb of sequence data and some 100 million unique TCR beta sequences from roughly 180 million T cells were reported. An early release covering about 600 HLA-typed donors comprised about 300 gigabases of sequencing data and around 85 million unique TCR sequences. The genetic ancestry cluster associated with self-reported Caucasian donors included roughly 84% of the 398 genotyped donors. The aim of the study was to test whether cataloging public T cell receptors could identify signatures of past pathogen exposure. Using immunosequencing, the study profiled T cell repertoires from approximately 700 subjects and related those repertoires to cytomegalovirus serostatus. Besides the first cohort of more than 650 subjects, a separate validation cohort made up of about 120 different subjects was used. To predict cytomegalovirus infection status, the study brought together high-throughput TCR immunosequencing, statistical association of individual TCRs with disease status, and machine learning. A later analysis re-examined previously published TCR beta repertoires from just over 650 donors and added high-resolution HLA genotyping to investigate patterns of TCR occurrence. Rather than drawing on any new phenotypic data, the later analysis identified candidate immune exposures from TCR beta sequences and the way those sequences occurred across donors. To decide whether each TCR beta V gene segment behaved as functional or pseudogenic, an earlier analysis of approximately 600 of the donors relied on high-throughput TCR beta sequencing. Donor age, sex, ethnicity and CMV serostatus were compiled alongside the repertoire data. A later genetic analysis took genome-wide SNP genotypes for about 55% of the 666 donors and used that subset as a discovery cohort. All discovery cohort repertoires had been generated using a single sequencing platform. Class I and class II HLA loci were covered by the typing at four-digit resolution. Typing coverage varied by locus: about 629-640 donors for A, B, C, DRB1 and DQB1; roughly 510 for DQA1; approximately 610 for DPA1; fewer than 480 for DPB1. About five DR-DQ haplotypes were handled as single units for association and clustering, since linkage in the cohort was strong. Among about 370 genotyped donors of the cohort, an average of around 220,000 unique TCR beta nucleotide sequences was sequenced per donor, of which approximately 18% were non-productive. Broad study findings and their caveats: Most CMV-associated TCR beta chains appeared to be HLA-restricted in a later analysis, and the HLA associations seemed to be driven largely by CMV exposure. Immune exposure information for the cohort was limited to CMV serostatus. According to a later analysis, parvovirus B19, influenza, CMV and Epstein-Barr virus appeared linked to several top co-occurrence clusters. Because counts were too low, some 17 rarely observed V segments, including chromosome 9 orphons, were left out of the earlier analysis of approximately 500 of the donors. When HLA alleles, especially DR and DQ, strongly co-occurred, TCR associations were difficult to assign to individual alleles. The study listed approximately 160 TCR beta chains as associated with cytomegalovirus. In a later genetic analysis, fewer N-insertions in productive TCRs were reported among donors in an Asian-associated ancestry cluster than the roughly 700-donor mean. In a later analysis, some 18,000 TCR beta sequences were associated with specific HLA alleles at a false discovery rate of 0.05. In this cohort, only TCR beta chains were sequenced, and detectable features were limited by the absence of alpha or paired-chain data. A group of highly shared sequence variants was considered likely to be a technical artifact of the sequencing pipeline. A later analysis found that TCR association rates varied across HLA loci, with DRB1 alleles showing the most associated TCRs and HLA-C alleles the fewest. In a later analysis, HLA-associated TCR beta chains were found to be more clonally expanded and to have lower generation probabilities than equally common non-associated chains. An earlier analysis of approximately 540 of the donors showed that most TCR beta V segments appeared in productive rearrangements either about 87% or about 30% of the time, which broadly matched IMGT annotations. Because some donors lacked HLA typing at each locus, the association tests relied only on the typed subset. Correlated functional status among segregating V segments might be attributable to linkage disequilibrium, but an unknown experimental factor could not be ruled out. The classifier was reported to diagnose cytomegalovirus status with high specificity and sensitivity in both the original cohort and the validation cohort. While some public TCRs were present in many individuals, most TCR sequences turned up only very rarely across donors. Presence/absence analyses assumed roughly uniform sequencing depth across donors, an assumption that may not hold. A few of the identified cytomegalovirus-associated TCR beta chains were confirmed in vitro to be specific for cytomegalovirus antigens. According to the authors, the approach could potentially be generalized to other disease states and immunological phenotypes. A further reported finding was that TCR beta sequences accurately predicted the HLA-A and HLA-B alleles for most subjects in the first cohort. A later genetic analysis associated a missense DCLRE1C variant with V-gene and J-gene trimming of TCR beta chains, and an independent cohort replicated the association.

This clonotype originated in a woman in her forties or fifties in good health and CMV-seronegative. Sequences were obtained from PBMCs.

The CDR3 region: CASSLEESGSPYEQYF. The DNA sequence follows: TGTGCCAGCAGTTTAGAAGAGAGCGGGAGCCCCTACGAGCAGTACTTC. The chain uses TRBV28 and TRBJ2-7; 8 of the junction bases match TRBD2. Based on the germline V gene, the CDR1 and CDR2 sequences are MDHEN and SYDVKM. Inclusive of the bounding cysteine and phenylalanine, the CDR3 is 16 residues long. Of all the DNA, just the CDR3 is kept, 48 bases in frame from base 1. V is trimmed back by 2 bases and J by 2 bases, and the junction contains 8 bases that no gene match accounts for.